This T cell receptor (beta chain) was sequenced during a study of blood T cell repertoires in COVID-19. Study information: Samples of COVID-19 (acute and convalescent) were obtained from the United States, Italy and Spain. T cells, B-cell-depleted T cells, or PBMCs provided the cDNA or gDNA that served as material.

V shed 5 bases and J 5 bases; nucleotides not matched to a gene: 8. Germline V lookup: CDR1 SGHTA, CDR2 FQGTGA. The CDR3 sequence is 15 residues long. Per the authors' pipeline: Reference gene primers were amplified, and this amplification served to estimate nucleated cell counts. Sequencing was performed with immunoSEQ multiplex PCR; in TCRdb, only in-frame clones are kept and a portion is missing. Clonal size and the V and J genes are those of that table, whereas D and trimming came from the DNA. This sample has 200,000 to 250,000 clones, with approximately 80% found just once. The chain has TRBV7-3 and TRBJ2-5, with 10 bases identical to TRBD1. Sequencing used peripheral blood. The TCR comes from a woman aged 40 to 50 with active or convalescent COVID-19. The CDR3 reads CASSLGQGVVETQYF. The CDR3 DNA sequence: TGTGCCAGCAGCCTTGGACAGGGGGTTGTCGAGACCCAGTACTTC.